This T cell receptor beta chain was recorded in a study of T cell responses to AZD1222 COVID-19 vaccine. Study-level findings and limits: Baseline antibody screening turned up just 6 or 7 seropositive AZD1222 recipients. Spike-specific TCR breadth and depth were elevated following two AZD1222 doses.

V was trimmed by 2 bases and J by 1 base, leaving 9 bases between them. This CDR3 has 14 amino acids. Germline-derived CDR1 and CDR2 are SGHNT and YYREEE (reference sequence). A word on this clone: The target antigen is unknown.

The method was immunoSEQ multiplex PCR; TCRdb's version includes in-frame clones alone and lacks a portion of them. The sample consists of roughly 120,000 clones, approximately 85% of them appearing once. Sample: peripheral blood, taken on day 0 of AZD1222 vaccination. The rearrangement uses TRBV5-4 and TRBJ2-5, with a tentative D call TRBD2 (5 bases). The sequence was collected from an adult in good health. Written as DNA, the CDR3 is TGTGCCAGCAGCTTTGGTCTAGCCCAAGAGACCCAGTACTTC. This gives the protein CASSFGLAQETQYF.